Shown below are 5 T cell receptor beta chains from a single sample sequenced in a study of blood T cell repertoires in COVID-19 (dated by TCRdb to 2019 to 2021). Receptor amplification or capture employed the immunoSEQ multiplex PCR assay. TCRdb took this table from immuneACCESS and kept in-frame rearrangements with V and J called. Such tables lack part of the clones; where checked against another copy, unresolved V genes explain under half of the gap, and the rest is unexplained. This sample gives around 320,000 clones in total; roughly 86% of them show up just once. The ten top clones hold 2.5% to 3.5% of the sample. The specimen sequenced was PBMCs or T cells enriched from blood (not recorded which). The receptor source for this set is a woman between 50 and 59 years old who had been exposed to COVID-19.

This clone appeared a single time. V usage is TRBV18 and J usage is TRBJ2-1; TRBD1 matches at 7 bases. This CDR3 is built from 16 residues. CDR1 is KGHSH and CDR2 is LQKENI in the germline V gene. The trim removed 3 bases at V and 3 bases at J, leaving 8 bases unmatched. The CDR3 DNA reads as TGTGCCAGCTCACCGTACGGGACAGCAAACTACAATGAGCAGTTCTTC. The encoded protein is CASSPYGTANYNEQFF.

The chain links TRBV5-1 to TRBJ2-5, with TRBD2 as a possible D gene (6 bases). Trimming pared 7 bases from V and 5 bases from J, leaving 18 bases between. Germline V gene data show CDR1 as SGHRS and CDR2 as YFSETQ. The CDR3 sequence is 14 residues long. Written as DNA, the CDR3 is TGCGCCAGCCGGTCGGTAGCGGTAGAGGAGACCCAGTACTTC. It specifies CASRSVAVEETQYF.

The rearrangement uses TRBV2 and TRBJ2-7; the match to TRBD2 covers 11 bases. CDR1 and CDR2 from the germline V gene are SNHLY and FYNNEI. J was trimmed by 7 bases and V by 3 bases; bases with no gene match: 8. The CDR3 covers 15 residues. The CDR3 region is CASSDALAGGEEQYF. CDR3 in DNA: TGTGCCAGCAGTGATGCGCTAGCGGGGGGAGAAGAGCAGTACTTC.

The gene calls are TRBV27 and TRBJ1-5; 8 nucleotides agree with TRBD1. Trimming took 6 bases from V and 7 from J; bases not matched to a gene: 8. In germline, CDR1 is MNHEY, CDR2 SMNVEV (reference sequence). This CDR3 has 14 residues. The DNA for the CDR3 is TGTGCCAGCAGCCTTCAGGGGGCAGGGCAGCCCCAGCATTTT. Its translation is CASSLQGAGQPQHF.

The chain carries TRBV7-2 and TRBJ1-2; D is unclear. V gave up 3 bases and J gave up 7 bases, with 12 bases separating them. Germline V CDR1 and CDR2: SGHTA, FQGNSA. This CDR3 contains 13 residues. In DNA form, the CDR3 reads TGTGCCAGCAGCTTGGGGAGCGGGAGTGGCTACACCTTC. Translating gives CASSLGSGSGYTF.